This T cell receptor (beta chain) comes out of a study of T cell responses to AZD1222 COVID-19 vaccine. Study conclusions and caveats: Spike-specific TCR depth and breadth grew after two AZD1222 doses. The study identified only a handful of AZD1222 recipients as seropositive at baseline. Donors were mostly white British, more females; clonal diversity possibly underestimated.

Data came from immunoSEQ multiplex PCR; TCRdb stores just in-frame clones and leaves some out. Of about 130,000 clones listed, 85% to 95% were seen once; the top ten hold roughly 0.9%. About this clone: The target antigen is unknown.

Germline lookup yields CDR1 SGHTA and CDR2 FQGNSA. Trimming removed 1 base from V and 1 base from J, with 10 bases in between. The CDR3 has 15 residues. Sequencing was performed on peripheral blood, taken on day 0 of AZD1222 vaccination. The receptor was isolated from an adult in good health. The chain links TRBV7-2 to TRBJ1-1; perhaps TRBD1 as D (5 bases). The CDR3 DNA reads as TGTGCCAGCAGCTTAGAGGTGGGGGGGAACACTGAAGCTTTCTTT. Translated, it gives CASSLEVGGNTEAFF.